The 24 T cell receptor beta chains given below trace back to one sample, sequenced in a study of OX40 agonist ivuxolimab in advanced cancers. TCRdb's copy holds only in-frame clones and misses some; the assay was immunoSEQ multiplex PCR. The sample consists of about 70,000 clones, 80% to 90% of them appearing once. This specimen consisted of CD4+ or CD8+ T cells sorted from blood, obtained in a trial of the OX40 agonist ivuxolimab. Every receptor here comes from an adult with an advanced solid tumor such as melanoma, head and neck, liver or kidney cancer.

CDR3 DNA sequence: TGTGCCAGCAGCTTGGTTCGGGACACTAACTATGGCTACACCTTC. This encodes CASSLVRDTNYGYTF. The rearrangement links TRBV5-4 to TRBJ1-2; possibly TRBD1 for D (6 bases). V lost 0 bases, J lost 0 bases, and 9 bases lay in between. CDR1 and CDR2 (germline): SGHNT, YYREEE (reference sequence). The CDR3 totals 15 residues.

The CDR3 spells CASSQGSGSGPPEQYF. CDR3 in DNA: TGCGCCAGCAGCCAAGGATCTGGGTCAGGCCCGCCCGAGCAGTACTTC. The chain joins TRBV4-3 to TRBJ2-7; D is unresolved. With 1 base removed from V and 6 bases from J, the gap between germline ends came to 19 bases. The CDR3 is 16 amino acids. Germline V gene lookup returns CDR1 LGHNA and CDR2 YSLEER.

The V and J genes are TRBV9 and TRBJ2-2; 12 bases fit TRBD2. In germline, CDR1 is SGDLS, CDR2 YYNGEE. This CDR3 region has 17 residues. The J segment lost 5 bases and the V segment lost 0 bases, leaving 5 bases of the junction unmatched. CDR3 protein: CASSVGLAGVLTGELFF. CDR3 DNA: TGTGCCAGCAGCGTAGGACTAGCGGGAGTATTAACCGGGGAGCTGTTTTTT.

About this clone: The germline gene is not matched at one end of the junction; a read error may be the cause. Other DNA sequences in the sample encode the same CDR3. CDR3 nucleotides: TGTGCCAGCGGGGGTACCTACGAGCAGTACTTT. Translation: CASGGTYEQYF. This sequence joins TRBV2 and TRBJ2-7, with D possibly being TRBD1 or TRBD2 (5 bases each). The germline CDR1 and CDR2 sequences are SNHLY and FYNNEI. This CDR3 has 11 residues.

This rearrangement joins TRBV18 to TRBJ1-1, with D tentatively TRBD1 (5 bases). The V gene's germline CDR1 is KGHSH and CDR2 LQKENI. CDR3 length equals 15 residues. Trimming took 1 base from V and 0 from J, leaving 9 bases between them. The CDR3 DNA reads TGTGCCAGCTCACCACGTGAGGGGATGAACACTGAAGCTTTCTTT. It specifies CASSPREGMNTEAFF. Based on the CDR3 plus reference TRBV18 and TRBJ1-1, the full variable domain is NAGVMQNPRHLVRRRGQEARLRCSPMKGHSHVYWYRQLPEEGLKFMVYLQKENIIDESGMPKERFSAEFPKEGPSILRIQQVVRGDSAAYFCASSPREGMNTEAFFGQGTRLTVV.

The chain couples TRBV13 to TRBJ2-7; a weak D match, TRBD1 (5 bases). The CDR3 length is 13 residues. Germline V gene lookup returns CDR1 PRHDT and CDR2 FYEKMQ (reference sequence). Trimming took 5 bases from V and 2 from J, leaving 10 bases between them. The DNA of the CDR3 is TGTGCCAGCAGCCATAGGGGCCCCTACGAGCAGTACTTC. It translates to CASSHRGPYEQYF.

The gene calls are TRBV6-5 and TRBJ2-1; 8 bases match TRBD1. V was clipped by 5 bases and J by 8 bases; unmatched bases: 5. Germline V gene sequence: CDR1 MNHEY, CDR2 SVGAGI. The CDR3 runs 13 residues. The CDR3 coding sequence is TGTGCCAGCAGTCGGACAGGGACGGATGAGCAGTTCTTC. This translates into CASSRTGTDEQFF.

The chain has TRBV27 and TRBJ2-3; D might be TRBD2 (6 bases). The CDR3 spans 15 residues. Germline CDR1 is MNHEY and CDR2 is SMNVEV (reference sequence). The V end was cut by 2 bases, the J end by 2 bases, with 11 bases between. The DNA of the CDR3 is TGTGCCAGCAGTTTAGGAGCGGGTTTCACAGATACGCAGTATTTT. Translating it yields CASSLGAGFTDTQYF.

The gene calls are TRBV5-1 and TRBJ1-1; TRBD1 might be the D (5 bases). Trimming cost V 3 bases and J 1 base, with 19 bases left between them. Per the germline V gene, CDR1 is SGHRS and CDR2 is YFSETQ. The CDR3 has 17 residues. The CDR3 here is CASSSHIGQQGNTEAFF. Here the CDR3 DNA reads TGCGCCAGCAGCTCCCATATAGGACAACAAGGGAACACTGAAGCTTTCTTT.

The J gene is TRBJ2-1, the V gene TRBV11-3; 8 bases fit TRBD2. Germline V gene lookup returns CDR1 SGHNT and CDR2 YENEEA. V lost 0 bases to trimming and J lost 8 bases; unmatched junction nucleotides: 6. The CDR3 consists of 15 residues. This CDR3 is CASSLDTGGSYEQFF. CDR3 DNA sequence: TGTGCCAGCAGCTTAGATACGGGAGGGTCGTATGAGCAGTTCTTC.

The CDR3: CASSYTESYNEQFF. The DNA of the CDR3 is TGTGCCAGCAGTTACACGGAGTCCTACAATGAGCAGTTCTTC. The chain joins TRBV6-5 to TRBJ2-1; no reliable D call. V shed 2 bases and J shed 1 base, with 6 bases lying between them. CDR3 size: 14 residues. Germline V CDR1 and CDR2: MNHEY, SVGAGI.

This clone showed up just once. The rearrangement joins TRBV7-9 to TRBJ2-7, with 7 bases matching TRBD1. The germline gives CDR1 SEHNR, CDR2 FQNEAQ (reference sequence). CDR3 size: 13 residues. V trimming: 5 bases; J trimming: 6 bases; junction bases outside the gene matches: 7. In nucleotides, the CDR3 is TGTGCCAGCAGCCAAGGACAGGCTAGCGAGCAGTACTTC. Translated, it gives CASSQGQASEQYF.

This rearrangement joins TRBV6-6 to TRBJ2-7, with TRBD1 matching 9 bases. CDR1 and CDR2 (germline): MNHNY, SVGAGI (reference sequence). J gave up 0 bases and V 6 bases, and 6 bases lay outside the gene matches. CDR3 length: 15 residues. This CDR3 is CASSSGTGNSYEQYF. The CDR3, as DNA: TGTGCCAGCAGCTCCGGGACAGGGAACTCCTACGAGCAGTACTTC.

The gene calls are TRBV7-6 and TRBJ2-7; no definite D call. The germline V gene encodes CDR1 SGHVS and CDR2 FNYEAQ. Trimming pared 1 base from V and 1 base from J, leaving 8 bases between. The CDR3 has 14 residues. The CDR3 protein is CASSLVRGSYEQYF. The CDR3 DNA reads TGTGCCAGCAGCTTAGTGCGCGGATCCTACGAGCAGTACTTC.

The count of this clone is one. The chain links TRBV5-1 to TRBJ1-2, with TRBD1 identical over 8 bases. CDR1 and CDR2 (germline): SGHRS, YFSETQ. This CDR3 comprises 16 residues. V lost 4 bases, J lost 3 bases, and 11 bases stayed unmatched. The DNA for the CDR3 is TGCGCCAGCAGCGTGTTTCAGGGGGCCGGAGACTATGGCTACACCTTC. This codes for CASSVFQGAGDYGYTF.

The CDR3 region has the DNA TGCGCCAGCAGCGAGTCTTGGCAGGCTGTAAACACCATATATTTT. This translates into CASSESWQAVNTIYF. The rearrangement joins TRBV4-3 to TRBJ1-3, with no clear D. This CDR3 is 15 amino acids long. Per germline, CDR1 LGHNA and CDR2 YSLEER. V shed 5 bases and J shed 6 bases, with 17 bases lying between them.

Comments on this clone: The junction departs from germline at one end; a sequencing error may be responsible. The rearrangement joins TRBV11-3 to TRBJ2-3; D might be TRBD2 (6 bases). The germline V gene encodes CDR1 SGHNT and CDR2 YENEEA. This CDR3 has 12 amino acids. The CDR3 DNA is TGTGCCAGCAGCTCGACTAGTAATACGAAGTATTTT. Translation: CASSSTSNTKYF. The complete variable domain, with remaining parts taken from reference TRBV11-3 and TRBJ2-3, reads EAGVVQSPRYKIIEKKQPVAFWCNPISGHNTLYWYLQNLGQGPELLIRYENEEAVDDSQLPKDRFSAERLKGVDSTLKIQPAELGDSAVYLCASSSTSNTKYFGPGTRLTVL.

The chain employs TRBV9 and TRBJ1-2, with D unresolved. Germline V CDR1 and CDR2: SGDLS, YYNGEE. CDR3 size: 11 residues. V was pared by 4 bases and J by 8 bases, with 9 bases between. CDR3 in DNA: TGTGCCAGCAGCTCACTGGACGGCTACACCTTC. The encoded protein is CASSSLDGYTF. The full variable domain, in which reference TRBV9 and TRBJ1-2 provide the parts outside the CDR3, is DSGVTQTPKHLITATGQRVTLRCSPRSGDLSVYWYQQSLDQGLQFLIQYYNGEERAKGNILERFSAQQFPDLHSELNLSSLELGDSALYFCASSSLDGYTFGSGTRLTVV.

This chain connects TRBV29-1 to TRBJ2-7; 12 nucleotides align to TRBD2. Germline V gene sequence: CDR1 SQVTM, CDR2 ANQGSEA. There are 16 residues in the CDR3. The trim removed 4 bases at V and 1 base at J, leaving 8 bases unmatched. In nucleotides, the CDR3 is TGCAGCGTTGTGGGACTAGCGGGTTTCCCGTCCTACGAGCAGTACTTC. This codes for CSVVGLAGFPSYEQYF.

V and J are TRBV5-1 and TRBJ2-7, with 11 bases matching TRBD1. The CDR3 has 14 residues. Germline CDR1 SGHRS, CDR2 YFSETQ. Losses at the gene ends were 4 bases for V and 6 bases for J; bases not matched to a gene: 6. The CDR3 DNA follows: TGCGCCAGCAGCACCGGACAGGGGGCATCCGAGCAGTACTTC. Protein: CASSTGQGASEQYF. The complete variable domain, with remaining parts taken from reference TRBV5-1 and TRBJ2-7, reads KAGVTQTPRYLIKTRGQQVTLSCSPISGHRSVSWYQQTPGQGLQFLFEYFSETQRNKGNFPGRFSGRQFSNSRSEMNVSTLELGDSALYLCASSTGQGASEQYFGPGTRLTVT.

The chain employs TRBV7-9 and TRBJ2-1; tentatively, D is TRBD2 (6 bases). The CDR3 contains 15 residues. CDR1 and CDR2 (germline): SEHNR, FQNEAQ (reference sequence). The V end lost 1 base, the J end lost 2 bases, and 9 bases lay between the germline ends. As DNA, the CDR3 is TGTGCCAGCAGCTTAGACGGGAGTCCCTACAATGAGCAGTTCTTC. As protein: CASSLDGSPYNEQFF.

The CDR3: CASSHPGGGWETQYF. The CDR3 region has the DNA TGTGCCAGCAGCCACCCTGGGGGGGGCTGGGAGACCCAGTACTTC. The V gene is TRBV5-4, the J gene TRBJ2-5, with D perhaps matching TRBD2 (7 bases). The CDR3 length is 15 residues. V was pared by 4 bases and J by 5 bases, with 18 bases between. CDR1 SGHNT and CDR2 YYREEE come from the germline V gene (reference sequence).

The chain has TRBV5-6 and TRBJ2-5; 13 bases map to TRBD2. J was trimmed by 5 bases and V by 2 bases; bases with no gene match: 9. Germline lookup yields CDR1 SGHDT and CDR2 YYEEEE. This CDR3 is 17 amino acids long. The CDR3 DNA reads TGTGCCAGCAGCTTCGGTTGGGGACTAGCGGGGCGCGAGACCCAGTACTTC. It encodes CASSFGWGLAGRETQYF. Full variable domain (missing parts from reference TRBV5-6 and TRBJ2-5): DAGVTQSPTHLIKTRGQQVTLRCSPKSGHDTVSWYQQALGQGPQFIFQYYEEEERQRGNFPDRFSGHQFPNYSSELNVNALLLGDSALYLCASSFGWGLAGRETQYFGPGTRLLVL.

The chain carries TRBV6-5 and TRBJ1-2; maybe TRBD1 (5 bases). V was pared by 6 bases and J by 4 bases, with 15 bases between. Germline loops: CDR1 MNHEY, CDR2 SVGAGI. This CDR3 is built from 14 residues. The CDR3 spells CASRPGTHGYGYTF. The CDR3 nucleotides read TGTGCCAGCAGGCCCGGGACGCACGGCTATGGCTACACCTTC.